This T cell receptor beta chain was found in a study of CXCR3-negative and CXCR3-positive naive CD8 T cells. Study context: Sequencing brought in around 140 million TRB reads altogether, and each library got about 1.5 +/- 0.3 million.

Naive CD8+ T cells showed CD45RO-CCR7+CD27+CD95-. Study-wide points: Relative to memory CD8+ cells, whose diversity was much lower, both naive subsets had comparably high diversity. Comparison of naive cells showed more hydrophobic TRB CDR3s in CXCR3-positive than in CXCR3-negative naive cells.

There are 14 residues in the CDR3. Germline V gene lookup returns CDR1 SGHDT and CDR2 YYEEEE. UMI-labeled 5' RACE TRB cDNA libraries were prepared from the cells. TCRdb reanalyzed the 5' RACE reads and collapses them to one entry per CDR3 protein, without DNA. The sample's table shows about 150,000 distinct CDR3 sequences. Note on this clonotype: What it binds is not known.

The clonotype originates from a human donor in good health. Some clones in this sample may be carry-over from other donors' samples. Material for sequencing was naive CXCR3+ CD8+ T cells from blood. Subset given: CD45RO-CCR7+CD27+CD95- naive CD8+ T cells expressing CXCR3 (TNR3+). J is TRBJ2-5 and V is TRBV5-6; TCRdb designates TRBD2, a call that cannot be tested without DNA. The CDR3 here is CASSLAGEGETQYF.